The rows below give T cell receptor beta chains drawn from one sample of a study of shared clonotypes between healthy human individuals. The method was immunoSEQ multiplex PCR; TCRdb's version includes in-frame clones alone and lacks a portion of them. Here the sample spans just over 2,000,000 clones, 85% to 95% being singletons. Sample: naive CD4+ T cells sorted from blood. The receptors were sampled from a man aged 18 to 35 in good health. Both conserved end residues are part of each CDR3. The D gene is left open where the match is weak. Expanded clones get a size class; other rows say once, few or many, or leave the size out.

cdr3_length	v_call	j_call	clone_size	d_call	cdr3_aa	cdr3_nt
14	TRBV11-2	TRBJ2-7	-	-	CASSPMGGPNEQYF	TGTGCCAGCAGCCCCATGGGCGGACCAAACGAGCAGTACTTC
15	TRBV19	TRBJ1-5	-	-	CASSSQDTGQLPQHF	TGTGCCAGTAGTTCCCAGGATACAGGGCAATTGCCCCAGCATTTT
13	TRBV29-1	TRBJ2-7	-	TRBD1	CSVTGQGLYEQYF	TGCAGCGTCACGGGACAGGGGCTCTACGAGCAGTACTTC
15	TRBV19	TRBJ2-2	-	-	CASSIEAGNTGELFF	TGTGCCAGTAGTATAGAGGCAGGAAACACCGGGGAGCTGTTTTTT
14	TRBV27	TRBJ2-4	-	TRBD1	CASSPMTGWGIQYF	TGTGCCAGCAGTCCCATGACAGGGTGGGGCATTCAGTACTTC
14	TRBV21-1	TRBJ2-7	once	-	CASSFHRAFYEQYF	TGTGCCAGCAGCTTTCATAGGGCATTCTACGAGCAGTACTTC
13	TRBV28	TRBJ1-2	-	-	CASRSGPNYGYTF	TGTGCCAGCAGGTCAGGGCCAAACTATGGCTACACCTTC
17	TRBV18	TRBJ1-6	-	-	CASSARGGEVYNSPLHF	TGTGCCAGCTCAGCACGCGGGGGGGAAGTATATAATTCACCCCTCCACTTT
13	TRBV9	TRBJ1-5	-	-	CASSGGGNQPQHF	TGTGCCAGCAGTGGGGGGGGCAATCAGCCCCAGCATTTT
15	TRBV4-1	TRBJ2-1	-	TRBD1	CASSYGTGTVNEQFF	TGCGCCAGCAGCTATGGAACCGGGACAGTCAATGAGCAGTTCTTC
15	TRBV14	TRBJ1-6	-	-	CASSQSPGPTSPLHF	TGTGCCAGCAGCCAATCTCCGGGTCCAACCTCACCCCTCCACTTT
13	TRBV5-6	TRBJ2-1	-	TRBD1	CASSWGQGNEQFF	TGTGCCAGCAGCTGGGGACAGGGCAATGAGCAGTTCTTC
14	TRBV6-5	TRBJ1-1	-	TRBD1	CASSLTGSSTEAFF	TGTGCCAGCAGCTTGACAGGGTCGAGCACTGAAGCTTTCTTT
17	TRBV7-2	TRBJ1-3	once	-	CASSLGGTRQSGNTIYF	TGTGCCAGCAGCTTAGGAGGGACACGACAATCTGGAAACACCATATATTTT